The clone carrying this TCR beta chain was seen many times. Antigen specificity is unknown. V lost 9 bases and J lost 4, with 15 bases in between. The germline gives CDR1 MNHNS, CDR2 SASEGT. The CDR3 is 13 residues long. The sample belongs to a study of T cells in Graves' hyperthyroidism and ophthalmopathy. The study enrolled patients aged 18 to 65 with newly diagnosed hyperthyroidism of under 2 months' duration. Orbital computed tomography, thyroid ultrasound, serum thyroxine and TRAb, and clinical symptoms together informed the diagnoses. General study findings and limits: In the blood, most expanded thyroid clonotypes above 0.001 appeared as well.

RNA transcripts provided the source from which TCR beta CDR3 regions were amplified. First-round RT-PCR targeting the TCR CDR3 was performed with the HTBI primer set. TCRdb used MiXCR to reprocess the multiplex PCR reads, holding one entry per CDR3 protein. The sample lists about 98,000 distinct CDR3 sequences, 35% to 45% occurring once. The chain couples TRBV6-1 to TRBJ1-2, with a possible D match to TRBD1 (6 bases). Sample: peripheral blood or thyroid tissue (not recorded which). The origin of this receptor is a woman in her 30s with Graves' hyperthyroidism. The CDR3 spells CASEGGPLYGYTF. The CDR3 bases are TGTGCCAGTGAAGGGGGGCCTCTCTATGGCTACACCTTC.